The 17 T cell receptor beta chains below all came from one sample that was sequenced in a study of blood T cell repertoires in COVID-19. Assay: immunoSEQ multiplex PCR; the TCRdb copy retains only in-frame clones and omits some. The sample consists of 200,000 to 300,000 clones, 85% of them appearing once. Sequenced input: peripheral blood. The receptors stem from a woman aged 55-75 years with active or convalescent COVID-19.

The chain links TRBV3-1 (or the pseudogene TRBV3-2) to TRBJ1-2, with D possibly being TRBD1 (5 bases). V lost 1 base and J lost 5, with 17 bases in between. The CDR3 is made up of 16 amino acids. CDR1 and CDR2 (germline): LGHDT, YNNKEL (reference sequence). CDR3 in DNA: TGTGCCAGCAGCCAAGGCCCCCGCAGGGATGAGTATGGCTACACCTTC. This translates into CASSQGPRRDEYGYTF.

The gene calls are TRBV5-1 and TRBJ1-3; the D gene is possibly TRBD1 (5 bases). Germline V gene data show CDR1 as SGHRS and CDR2 as YFSETQ. The CDR3 contains 14 residues. V lost 7 bases and J lost 0, with 11 bases in between. CDR3 loop: CASSRGDSGNTIYF. CDR3 in DNA: TGCGCCAGCTCGCGGGGGGACTCTGGAAACACCATATATTTT.

The chain links TRBV28 to TRBJ1-3, with D unclear. The CDR3 consists of 13 residues. Deletions cut 7 bases from V and 0 bases from J, with 7 bases between. Germline V gene data show CDR1 as MDHEN and CDR2 as SYDVKM. The CDR3 protein is CASTGFSGNTIYF. The CDR3 bases are TGTGCCAGCACCGGGTTCTCTGGAAACACCATATATTTT.

The chain employs TRBV10-3 and TRBJ2-2; the match to TRBD1 covers 9 bases. Per the germline V gene, CDR1 is ENHRY and CDR2 is SYGVKD. CDR3 size: 14 residues. V shed 6 bases, J shed 2 bases, and the junction held 1 base outside the gene matches. CDR3 sequence reads: CAIRTGGNTGELFF. The CDR3 DNA reads TGTGCCATCAGGACAGGGGGAAACACCGGGGAGCTGTTTTTT.

In nucleotides, the CDR3 is TGTGCCAGCAGTGATTGGACTAGCGAATCAGATACGCAGTATTTT. It encodes CASSDWTSESDTQYF. This chain joins TRBV2 and TRBJ2-3; TRBD2 matches at 9 bases. The CDR3 runs 15 residues. Trimming took 3 bases from V and 4 from J; bases not matched to a gene: 5. Germline V CDR1 and CDR2: SNHLY, FYNNEI.

The V gene is TRBV4-2, the J gene TRBJ2-1; 10 bases line up with TRBD1. This CDR3 is 15 amino acids long. Trimming at V came to 2 bases and at J to 6 bases, leaving 4 bases not matched to a gene. Germline V gives CDR1 LGHNA, CDR2 YNFKEQ. The CDR3 DNA sequence: TGTGCCAGCAGCCAACTTAGGACAGGGGGCAATGAGCAGTTCTTC. Protein: CASSQLRTGGNEQFF.

This chain uses TRBV24-1 with TRBJ2-1; TRBD2 matches at 7 bases. Germline V gene lookup returns CDR1 KGHDR and CDR2 SFDVKD. V gave up 0 bases and J gave up 0 bases; unmatched junction bases: 4. This CDR3 has 17 amino acids. Here the CDR3 DNA reads TGTGCCACCAGTGATTTGCAGAGCGGGACCTCCTACAATGAGCAGTTCTTC. This codes for CATSDLQSGTSYNEQFF.

J is TRBJ2-2 and V is TRBV6-5; 7 bases map to TRBD1. CDR1 is MNHEY and CDR2 is SVGAGI in the germline V gene. Trimming removed 7 bases from V and 4 bases from J; junction bases left unmatched: 6. The CDR3 sequence is 14 residues long. In nucleotides, the CDR3 is TGTGCCAGCAAGAAGACAGGGAGCACCGGGGAGCTGTTTTTT. It encodes CASKKTGSTGELFF.

This chain joins TRBV11-2 and TRBJ1-4; D is unresolved. Germline V CDR1 and CDR2: SGHAT, FQNNGV. The CDR3 length is 13 residues. V was trimmed by 5 bases and J by 4 bases, leaving 8 bases between them. The CDR3 coding sequence is TGTGCCAGCAGCCTGGGCCGTAATGAAAAACTGTTTTTT. This encodes CASSLGRNEKLFF.

This CDR3 is CASRTGNYGYTF. In DNA form, the CDR3 reads TGTGCCAGCCGGACAGGGAACTATGGCTACACCTTC. The chain couples TRBV3-1 (or the pseudogene TRBV3-2) to TRBJ1-2; TRBD1 aligns across 8 bases. This CDR3 is 12 amino acids long. Trimming removed 8 bases from V and 2 bases from J; junction bases left unmatched: 1. The germline CDR1 and CDR2 sequences are LGHDT and YNNKEL (reference sequence).

The genes are TRBV5-6 and TRBJ2-5, with 8 nucleotides matching TRBD1. Trimming cost V 2 bases and J 4 bases; bases outside gene matches: 4. Germline V gene lookup returns CDR1 SGHDT and CDR2 YYEEEE. This CDR3 comprises 14 residues. DNA of the CDR3: TGTGCCAGCAGCTTCCAGGGGGCACGAGAGACCCAGTACTTC. As protein: CASSFQGARETQYF. Based on the CDR3 plus reference TRBV5-6 and TRBJ2-5, the full variable domain is DAGVTQSPTHLIKTRGQQVTLRCSPKSGHDTVSWYQQALGQGPQFIFQYYEEEERQRGNFPDRFSGHQFPNYSSELNVNALLLGDSALYLCASSFQGARETQYFGPGTRLLVL.

The J gene is TRBJ2-3, the V gene TRBV5-1; the match to TRBD2 covers 9 bases. CDR3 size: 16 residues. J was trimmed by 7 bases and V by 3 bases; bases with no gene match: 12. Looked up from germline, CDR1 is SGHRS and CDR2 is YFSETQ. CDR3 bases: TGCGCCAGCAGCTCAGAACCGGGACTAGCAGTTAATACGCAGTATTTT. Translating gives CASSSEPGLAVNTQYF.

The genes are TRBV6-2 or TRBV6-3 and TRBJ2-1; 8 nucleotides line up with TRBD2. V trimming: 7 bases; J trimming: 0 bases; junction bases outside the gene matches: 11. This CDR3 is built from 17 residues. The germline V gene encodes CDR1 MNHEY and CDR2 SVGEGT. CDR3: CASTPRPGGVSYNEQFF. The CDR3 DNA reads TGTGCCAGCACCCCGCGACCCGGGGGGGTCTCCTACAATGAGCAGTTCTTC.

This rearrangement joins TRBV19 to TRBJ2-2, with 11 bases identical to TRBD2. V was pared by 5 bases and J by 5 bases, with 13 bases of the junction left unmatched. Germline CDR1 is LNHDA and CDR2 is SQIVND (reference sequence). The CDR3 runs 18 residues. The CDR3 is CASSPRGRLAGKTGELFF. The CDR3 DNA reads as TGTGCCAGTAGTCCAAGGGGACGACTAGCGGGAAAAACCGGGGAGCTGTTTTTT.

The chain uses TRBV27 and TRBJ2-7; no definite D call. The CDR3 sequence is 9 residues long. Trimming took off 8 bases at V and 7 bases at J, with 6 bases between the two ends. Germline V gene lookup returns CDR1 MNHEY and CDR2 SMNVEV (reference sequence). CDR3 protein: CASQLEQYV. The CDR3, as DNA: TGTGCCAGCCAACTGGAGCAGTACGTC.

The DNA of the CDR3 is TGTGCCAGCAGCCGACATGGAGAGACCCAGTACTTC. It yields the protein CASSRHGETQYF. The gene calls are TRBV6-5 and TRBJ2-5; D gene unclear. Trimming removed 6 bases from V and 4 bases from J, with 9 bases in between. There are 12 residues in the CDR3. Germline CDR1 and CDR2: MNHEY and SVGAGI.

The chain combines TRBV28 with TRBJ2-7; 10 bases match TRBD2. The germline V gene encodes CDR1 MDHEN and CDR2 SYDVKM. V lost 2 bases to trimming and J lost 0 bases; unmatched junction nucleotides: 4. The CDR3 runs 16 residues. CDR3 coding DNA: TGTGCCAGCAGTTTAGCGATAGCGGGGGGCTCCTACGAGCAGTACTTC. It specifies CASSLAIAGGSYEQYF.